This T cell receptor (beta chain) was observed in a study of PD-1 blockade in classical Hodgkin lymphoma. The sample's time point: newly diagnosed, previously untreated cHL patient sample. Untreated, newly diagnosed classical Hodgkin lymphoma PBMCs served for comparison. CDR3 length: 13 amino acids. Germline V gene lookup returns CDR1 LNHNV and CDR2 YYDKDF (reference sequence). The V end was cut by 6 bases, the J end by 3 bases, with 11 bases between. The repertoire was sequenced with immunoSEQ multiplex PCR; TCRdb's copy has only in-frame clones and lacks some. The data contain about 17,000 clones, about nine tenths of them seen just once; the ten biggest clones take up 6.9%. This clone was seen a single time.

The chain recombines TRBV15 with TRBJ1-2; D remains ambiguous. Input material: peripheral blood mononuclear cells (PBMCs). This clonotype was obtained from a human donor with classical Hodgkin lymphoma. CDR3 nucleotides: TGTGCCACCAGTGGCGGGTCCCACTATGGCTACACCTTC. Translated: CATSGGSHYGYTF.